The rows below give T cell receptor beta chains drawn from one sample of a study of T cell responses to AZD1222 COVID-19 vaccine. The repertoire was sequenced with immunoSEQ multiplex PCR; TCRdb's copy has only in-frame clones and lacks some. The repertoire holds around 150,000 clones, with approximately 90% as singletons. The starting material was peripheral blood, obtained 28 days after the second AZD1222 dose. The receptors shown here come from an adult who received the AZD1222 COVID-19 vaccine. CDR3s include the opening cysteine and the closing phenylalanine or tryptophan. A D gene is named only where the DNA matches it firmly. A row's size may be missing; if present it is once, few, many or a size class.

TRBV9	NA	TRBJ1-3	once	CASSTQPASGNTIYF	TGTGCCAGCAGCACCCAGCCGGCGTCTGGAAACACCATATATTTT
TRBV5-1	NA	TRBJ1-4	NA	CASSLGTGHRGEKLFF	TGCGCCAGCAGCTTGGGAACAGGGCACCGAGGTGAAAAACTGTTTTTT
TRBV14	NA	TRBJ1-2	NA	CASSNGMTGFYGYTF	TGTGCCAGCAGCAACGGAATGACAGGCTTCTATGGCTACACCTTC
TRBV14	NA	TRBJ2-1	NA	CASTQGTFSSYNEQFF	TGTGCCAGCACACAGGGAACTTTCAGCTCCTACAATGAGCAGTTCTTC
TRBV7-3	NA	TRBJ2-2	NA	CASSHGATGELFF	TGTGCCAGCAGCCACGGAGCCACCGGGGAGCTGTTTTTT
TRBV30	NA	TRBJ1-4	once	CASPGGGNEKLFF	TGTGCCTCTCCCGGGGGGGGAAATGAAAAACTGTTTTTT
TRBV19	TRBD1	TRBJ1-4	NA	CASSPTTGTANEKLFF	TGTGCCAGTAGTCCGACCACCGGGACAGCTAATGAAAAACTGTTTTTT
TRBV7-9	NA	TRBJ1-1	NA	CASSLVVAGSTEAFF	TGTGCCAGCAGCTTAGTCGTAGCTGGTTCCACTGAAGCTTTCTTT
TRBV9	NA	TRBJ1-5	NA	CASSPRRVENSNQPQHF	TGTGCCAGCAGCCCGAGGCGGGTGGAGAATAGCAATCAGCCCCAGCATTTT
TRBV9	TRBD1	TRBJ1-1	NA	CASSGHRDRGIEAFF	TGTGCCAGCAGCGGACACCGGGACAGGGGGATCGAAGCTTTCTTT
TRBV18	NA	TRBJ1-4	NA	CASSPKMAGFATNEKLFF	TGTGCCAGCTCACCAAAAATGGCCGGATTTGCAACTAATGAAAAACTGTTTTTT
TRBV6-6	NA	TRBJ2-1	once	CASSPGRLDSYNEQFF	TGTGCCAGCAGCCCCGGTCGCCTAGACTCCTACAATGAGCAGTTCTTC
TRBV27	TRBD2	TRBJ2-5	once	CASSYGGGTQYF	TGTGCCAGCAGTTATGGGGGGGGGACCCAGTACTTC
TRBV30	NA	TRBJ1-2	few	CAWSPQGYGYTF	TGTGCCTGGAGTCCACAAGGCTATGGCTACACCTTC
TRBV6-5	NA	TRBJ1-1	NA	CASSPGWTEAFF	TGTGCCAGCAGTCCTGGATGGACTGAAGCTTTCTTT